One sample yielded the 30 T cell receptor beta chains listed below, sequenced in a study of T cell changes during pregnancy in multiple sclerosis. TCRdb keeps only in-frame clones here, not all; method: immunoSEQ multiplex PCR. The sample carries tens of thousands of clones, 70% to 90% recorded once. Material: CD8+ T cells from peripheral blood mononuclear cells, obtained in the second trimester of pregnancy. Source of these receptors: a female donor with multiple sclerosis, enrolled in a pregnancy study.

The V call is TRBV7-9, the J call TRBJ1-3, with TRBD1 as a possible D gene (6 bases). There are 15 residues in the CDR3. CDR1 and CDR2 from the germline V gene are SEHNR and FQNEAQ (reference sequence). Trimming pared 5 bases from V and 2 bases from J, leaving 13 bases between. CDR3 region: CASSDTQGAGNTIYF. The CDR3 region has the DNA TGTGCCAGCAGCGATACACAGGGCGCTGGAAACACCATATATTTT.

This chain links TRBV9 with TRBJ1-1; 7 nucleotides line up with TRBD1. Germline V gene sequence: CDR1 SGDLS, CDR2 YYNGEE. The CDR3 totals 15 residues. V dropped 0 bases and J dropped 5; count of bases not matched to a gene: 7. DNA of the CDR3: TGTGCCAGCAGCGTAGGGACAGGACCCCCAACTGAAGCTTTCTTT. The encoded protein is CASSVGTGPPTEAFF.

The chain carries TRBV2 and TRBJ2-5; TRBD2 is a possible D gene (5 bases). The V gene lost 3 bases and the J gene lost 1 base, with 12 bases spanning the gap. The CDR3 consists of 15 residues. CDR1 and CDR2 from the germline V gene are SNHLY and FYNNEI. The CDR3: CASSEARSGQETQYF. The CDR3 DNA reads TGTGCCAGCAGTGAGGCAAGGAGCGGCCAAGAGACCCAGTACTTC.

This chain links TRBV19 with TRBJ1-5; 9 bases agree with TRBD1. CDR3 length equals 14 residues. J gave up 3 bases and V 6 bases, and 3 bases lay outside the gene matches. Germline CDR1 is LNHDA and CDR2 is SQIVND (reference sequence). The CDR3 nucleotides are TGTGCCAGTAGGTGGACAGGGGACAATCAGCCCCAGCATTTT. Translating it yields CASRWTGDNQPQHF.

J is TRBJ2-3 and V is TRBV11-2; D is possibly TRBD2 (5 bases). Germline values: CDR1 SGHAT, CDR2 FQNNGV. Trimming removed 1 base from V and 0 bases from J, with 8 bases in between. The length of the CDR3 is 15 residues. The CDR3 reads CASSLVGGSTDTQYF. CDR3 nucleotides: TGTGCCAGCAGCTTAGTTGGCGGGAGCACAGATACGCAGTATTTT.

The CDR3 sequence is CASSGEAFSSTDTQYF. As DNA, the CDR3 is TGTGCCAGCAGCGGGGAGGCGTTCTCTAGCACAGATACGCAGTATTTT. The chain recombines TRBV11-2 with TRBJ2-3, with D possibly TRBD2 on 6 matching bases. Trimming took off 5 bases at V and 0 bases at J, with 15 bases between the two ends. Looked up from germline, CDR1 is SGHAT and CDR2 is FQNNGV. This CDR3 comprises 16 residues. The full variable domain, in which reference TRBV11-2 and TRBJ2-3 provide the parts outside the CDR3, is EAGVAQSPRYKIIEKRQSVAFWCNPISGHATLYWYQQILGQGPKLLIQFQNNGVVDDSQLPKDRFSAERLKGVDSTLKIQPAKLEDSAVYLCASSGEAFSSTDTQYFGPGTRLTVL.

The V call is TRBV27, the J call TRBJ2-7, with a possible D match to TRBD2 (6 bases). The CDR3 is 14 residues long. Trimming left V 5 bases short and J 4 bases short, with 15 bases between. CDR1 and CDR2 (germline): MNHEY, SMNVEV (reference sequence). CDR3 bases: TGTGCCAGCAGTATTGCACTAGCAGGGTACGAGCAGTACTTC. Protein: CASSIALAGYEQYF.

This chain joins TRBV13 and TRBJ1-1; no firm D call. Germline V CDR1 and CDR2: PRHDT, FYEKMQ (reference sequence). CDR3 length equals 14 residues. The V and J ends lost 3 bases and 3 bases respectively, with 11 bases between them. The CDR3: CASSFTDIYTEAFF. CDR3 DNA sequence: TGTGCCAGCAGCTTTACTGACATCTACACTGAAGCTTTCTTT.

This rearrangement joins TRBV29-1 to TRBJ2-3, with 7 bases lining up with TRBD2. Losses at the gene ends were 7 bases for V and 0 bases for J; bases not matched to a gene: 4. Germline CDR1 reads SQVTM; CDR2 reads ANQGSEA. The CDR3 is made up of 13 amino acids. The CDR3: CSGRGGSTDTQYF. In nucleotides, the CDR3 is TGCAGCGGCCGCGGGGGAAGCACAGATACGCAGTATTTT.

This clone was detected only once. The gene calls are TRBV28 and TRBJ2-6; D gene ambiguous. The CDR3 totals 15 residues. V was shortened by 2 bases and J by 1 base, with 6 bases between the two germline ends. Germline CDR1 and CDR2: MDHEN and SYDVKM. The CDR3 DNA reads TGTGCCAGCAGTTTACAGTTTTCTGGGGCCAACGTCCTGACTTTC. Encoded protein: CASSLQFSGANVLTF.

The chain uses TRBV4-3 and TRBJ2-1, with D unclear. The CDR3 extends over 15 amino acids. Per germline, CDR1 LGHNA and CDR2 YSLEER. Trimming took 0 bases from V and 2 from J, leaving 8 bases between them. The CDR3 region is CASSQDREPYNEQFF. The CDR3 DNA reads TGCGCCAGCAGCCAAGATCGCGAGCCCTACAATGAGCAGTTCTTC.

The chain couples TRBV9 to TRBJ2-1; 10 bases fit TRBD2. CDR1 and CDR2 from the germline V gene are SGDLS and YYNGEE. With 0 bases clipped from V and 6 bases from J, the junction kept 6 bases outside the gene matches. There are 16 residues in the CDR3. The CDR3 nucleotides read TGTGCCAGCAGCGTAGGCTTACTAGCGGGAACCAATGAGCAGTTCTTC. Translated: CASSVGLLAGTNEQFF. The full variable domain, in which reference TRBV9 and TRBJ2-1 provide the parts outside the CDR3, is DSGVTQTPKHLITATGQRVTLRCSPRSGDLSVYWYQQSLDQGLQFLIQYYNGEERAKGNILERFSAQQFPDLHSELNLSSLELGDSALYFCASSVGLLAGTNEQFFGPGTRLTVL.

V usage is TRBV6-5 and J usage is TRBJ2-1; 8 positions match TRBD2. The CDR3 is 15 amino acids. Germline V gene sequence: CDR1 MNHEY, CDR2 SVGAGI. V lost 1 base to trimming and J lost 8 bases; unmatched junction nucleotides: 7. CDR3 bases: TGTGCCAGCAGTTACTACGGACTAGCAACGGATGAGCAGTTCTTC. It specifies CASSYYGLATDEQFF.

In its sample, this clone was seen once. The CDR3 DNA reads as TGTGCCACTAAAGCCTCAGGGGGCTTTCGTTCCGAGCAGTACTTC. Its translation: CATKASGGFRSEQYF. The J gene is TRBJ2-7, the V gene TRBV15, with 8 bases aligning to TRBD1. Germline V gene sequence: CDR1 LNHNV, CDR2 YYDKDF (reference sequence). The CDR3 has 15 residues. V dropped 9 bases and J dropped 6; count of bases not matched to a gene: 16.

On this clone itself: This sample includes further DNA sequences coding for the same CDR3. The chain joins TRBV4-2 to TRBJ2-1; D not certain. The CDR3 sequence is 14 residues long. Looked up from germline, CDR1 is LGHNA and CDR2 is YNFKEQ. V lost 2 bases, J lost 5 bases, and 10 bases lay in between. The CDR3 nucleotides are TGTGCCAGCAGCCAACTTCTAGAGGACAATGAGCAGTTCTTC. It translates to CASSQLLEDNEQFF.

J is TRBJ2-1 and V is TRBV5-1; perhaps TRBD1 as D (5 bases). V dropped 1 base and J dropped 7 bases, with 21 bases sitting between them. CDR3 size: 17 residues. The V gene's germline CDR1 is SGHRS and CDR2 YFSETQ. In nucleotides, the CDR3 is TGCGCCAGCAGCTTGCGTGGTGTAGGGGCTGAACTAAATGAGCAGTTCTTC. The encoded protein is CASSLRGVGAELNEQFF. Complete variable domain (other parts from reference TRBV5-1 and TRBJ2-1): KAGVTQTPRYLIKTRGQQVTLSCSPISGHRSVSWYQQTPGQGLQFLFEYFSETQRNKGNFPGRFSGRQFSNSRSEMNVSTLELGDSALYLCASSLRGVGAELNEQFFGPGTRLTVL.

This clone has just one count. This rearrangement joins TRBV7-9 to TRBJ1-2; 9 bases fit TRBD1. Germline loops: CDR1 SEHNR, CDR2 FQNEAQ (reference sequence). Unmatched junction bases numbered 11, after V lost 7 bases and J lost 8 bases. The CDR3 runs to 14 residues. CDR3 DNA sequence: TGTGCCAGCATCCCGGGGACAGGGAGGTACGGCTACACCTTC. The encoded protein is CASIPGTGRYGYTF.

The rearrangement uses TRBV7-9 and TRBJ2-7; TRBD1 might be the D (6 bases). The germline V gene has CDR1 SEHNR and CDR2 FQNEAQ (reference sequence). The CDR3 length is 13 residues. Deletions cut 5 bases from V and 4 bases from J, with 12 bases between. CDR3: CASSIGTTYEQYF. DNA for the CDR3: TGTGCCAGCAGCATCGGGACAACATACGAGCAGTACTTC.

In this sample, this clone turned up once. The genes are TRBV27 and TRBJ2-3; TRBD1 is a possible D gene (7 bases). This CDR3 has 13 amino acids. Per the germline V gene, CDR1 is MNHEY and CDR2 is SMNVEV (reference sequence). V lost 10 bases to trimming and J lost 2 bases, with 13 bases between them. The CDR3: CATEGQNTDTQYF. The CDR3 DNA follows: TGTGCCACGGAGGGACAGAACACAGATACGCAGTATTTT.

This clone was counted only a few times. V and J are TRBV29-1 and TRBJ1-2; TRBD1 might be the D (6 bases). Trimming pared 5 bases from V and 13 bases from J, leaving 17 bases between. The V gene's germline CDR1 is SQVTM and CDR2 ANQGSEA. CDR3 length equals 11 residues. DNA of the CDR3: TGCAGCGTTCGTACCCCGGACAGTTCCACCTTC. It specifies CSVRTPDSSTF.

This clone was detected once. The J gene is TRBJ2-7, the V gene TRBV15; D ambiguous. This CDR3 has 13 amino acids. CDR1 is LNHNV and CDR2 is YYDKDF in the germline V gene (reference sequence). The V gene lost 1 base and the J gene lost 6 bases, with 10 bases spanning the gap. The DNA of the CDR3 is TGTGCCACCAGCAGAGGCGGCGGAACCGAGCAGTACTTC. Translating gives CATSRGGGTEQYF.

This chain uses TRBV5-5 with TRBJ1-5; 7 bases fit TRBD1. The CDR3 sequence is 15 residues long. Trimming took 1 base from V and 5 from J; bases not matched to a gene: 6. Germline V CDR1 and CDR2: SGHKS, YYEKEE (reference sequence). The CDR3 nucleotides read TGTGCCAGCAGCTTGACCGGGACAGAACATCAGCCCCAGCATTTT. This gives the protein CASSLTGTEHQPQHF.

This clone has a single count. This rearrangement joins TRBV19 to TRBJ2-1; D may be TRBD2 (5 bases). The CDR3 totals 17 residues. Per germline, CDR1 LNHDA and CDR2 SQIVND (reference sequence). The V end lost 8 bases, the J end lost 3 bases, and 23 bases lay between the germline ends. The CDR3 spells CASSLAYRGLVYNEQFF. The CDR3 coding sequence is TGTGCCAGTTCCCTCGCCTACCGGGGTCTAGTCTACAATGAGCAGTTCTTC. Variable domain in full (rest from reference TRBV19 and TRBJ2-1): DGGITQSPKYLFRKEGQNVTLSCEQNLNHDAMYWYRQDPGQGLRLIYYSQIVNDFQKGDIAEGYSVSREKKESFPLTVTSAQKNPTAFYLCASSLAYRGLVYNEQFFGPGTRLTVL.

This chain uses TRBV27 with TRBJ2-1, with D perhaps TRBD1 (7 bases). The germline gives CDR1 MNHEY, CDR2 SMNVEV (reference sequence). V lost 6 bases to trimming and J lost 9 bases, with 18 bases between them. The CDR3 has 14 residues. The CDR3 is CASSHDREAVEQFF. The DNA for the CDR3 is TGTGCCAGCAGCCATGACAGGGAGGCGGTTGAGCAGTTCTTC.

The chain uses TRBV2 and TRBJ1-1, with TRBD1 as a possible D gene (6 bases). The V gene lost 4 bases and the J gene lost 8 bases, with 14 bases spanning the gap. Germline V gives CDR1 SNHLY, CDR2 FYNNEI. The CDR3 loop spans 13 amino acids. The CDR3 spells CASSGGLTFEAFF. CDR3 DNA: TGTGCCAGCAGTGGGGGGCTAACTTTCGAAGCTTTCTTT.

The CDR3 spells CSVEEDSLSYEQYF. CDR3 DNA: TGCAGCGTTGAAGAGGACAGCTTATCCTACGAGCAGTACTTC. J is TRBJ2-7 and V is TRBV29-1, with a tentative D call TRBD1 (6 bases). V lost 0 bases to trimming and J lost 1 base, with 10 bases between them. The CDR3 is made up of 14 amino acids. Germline assignment: CDR1 SQVTM and CDR2 ANQGSEA.

The CDR3 spells CASTHRGGRNQPQHF. The CDR3 nucleotides read TGTGCCAGCACCCACAGGGGGGGACGGAATCAGCCCCAGCATTTT. V gene TRBV2 combines with J gene TRBJ1-5; 8 bases line up with TRBD1. The CDR3 runs 15 residues. Germline V gene data show CDR1 as SNHLY and CDR2 as FYNNEI. The V gene end was trimmed by 7 bases and the J gene end by 4 bases; junction bases not matched to a gene: 9. The full variable domain, rest sourced from reference TRBV2 and TRBJ1-5, is EPEVTQTPSHQVTQMGQEVILRCVPISNHLYFYWYRQILGQKVEFLVSFYNNEISEKSEIFDDQFSVERPDGSNFTLKIRSTKLEDSAMYFCASTHRGGRNQPQHFGDGTRLSIL.

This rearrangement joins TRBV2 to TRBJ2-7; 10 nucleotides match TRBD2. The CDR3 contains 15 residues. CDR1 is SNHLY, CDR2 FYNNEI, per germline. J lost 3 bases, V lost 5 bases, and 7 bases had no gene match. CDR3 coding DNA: TGTGCCAGCAGTTTTCTTCTAGCGGGAGACTACGAGCAGTACTTC. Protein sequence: CASSFLLAGDYEQYF.

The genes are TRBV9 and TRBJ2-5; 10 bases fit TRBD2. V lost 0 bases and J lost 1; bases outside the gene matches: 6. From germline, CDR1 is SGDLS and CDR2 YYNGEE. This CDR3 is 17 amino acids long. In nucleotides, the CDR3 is TGTGCCAGCAGCGTAGGAGCGACTAGCGGGCTCCAAGAGACCCAGTACTTC. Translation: CASSVGATSGLQETQYF. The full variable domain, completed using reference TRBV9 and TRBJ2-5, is DSGVTQTPKHLITATGQRVTLRCSPRSGDLSVYWYQQSLDQGLQFLIQYYNGEERAKGNILERFSAQQFPDLHSELNLSSLELGDSALYFCASSVGATSGLQETQYFGPGTRLLVL.

The DNA of the CDR3 is TGTGCCAGTAGTATTAGCGAGGGGAGCGGGTATCAGCCCCAGCATTTT. It is translated as CASSISEGSGYQPQHF. The chain employs TRBV19 and TRBJ1-5; D possibly corresponds to TRBD1 (5 bases). CDR3 length: 16 residues. V dropped 3 bases and J dropped 5 bases, with 17 bases sitting between them. CDR1 is LNHDA and CDR2 is SQIVND in the germline V gene (reference sequence).